The present entry profiles one T cell receptor beta chain with its context. This specimen comes from a study of T cells in tuberculosis. Time point specified: new active TB diagnosis, blood taken before or within 7 days of starting treatment. Data came from immunoSEQ multiplex PCR; TCRdb stores just in-frame clones and leaves some out. The table has under 50,000 clones, roughly 94% seen once; the top ten hold about 4.5%. The TCR comes from an adult with tuberculosis. Source: PBMCs, taken at tuberculosis diagnosis.

The CDR3 DNA reads TGTGCCAGCAGTAGCGGGGGGGTGGAGACCCAGTACTTC. Amino acid sequence: CASSSGGVETQYF. This rearrangement joins TRBV6-5 to TRBJ2-5; 10 nucleotides align to TRBD2. Germline V gives CDR1 MNHEY, CDR2 SVGAGI. The CDR3 extends over 13 amino acids. J gave up 5 bases and V 5 bases, and 2 bases lay outside the gene matches.